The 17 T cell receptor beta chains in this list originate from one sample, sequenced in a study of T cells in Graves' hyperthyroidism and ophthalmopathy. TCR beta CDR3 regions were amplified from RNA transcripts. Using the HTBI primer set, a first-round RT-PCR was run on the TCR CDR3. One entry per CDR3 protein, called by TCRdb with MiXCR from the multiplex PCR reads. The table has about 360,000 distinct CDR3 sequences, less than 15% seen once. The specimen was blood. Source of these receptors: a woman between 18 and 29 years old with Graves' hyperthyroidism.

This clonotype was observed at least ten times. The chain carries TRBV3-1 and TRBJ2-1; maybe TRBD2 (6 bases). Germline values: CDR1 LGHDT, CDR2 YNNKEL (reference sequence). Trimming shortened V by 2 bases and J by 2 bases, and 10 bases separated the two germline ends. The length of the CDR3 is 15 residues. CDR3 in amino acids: CASSQSSSAYNEQFF. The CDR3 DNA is TGTGCCAGCAGCCAATCATCTAGCGCCTACAATGAGCAGTTCTTC.

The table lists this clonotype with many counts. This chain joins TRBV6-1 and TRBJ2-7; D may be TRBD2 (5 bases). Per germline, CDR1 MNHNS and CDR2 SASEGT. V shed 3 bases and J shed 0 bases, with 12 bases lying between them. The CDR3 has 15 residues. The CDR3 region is CASSDAGPYSYEQYF. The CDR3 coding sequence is TGTGCCAGCAGTGATGCGGGTCCATACTCCTACGAGCAGTACTTC.

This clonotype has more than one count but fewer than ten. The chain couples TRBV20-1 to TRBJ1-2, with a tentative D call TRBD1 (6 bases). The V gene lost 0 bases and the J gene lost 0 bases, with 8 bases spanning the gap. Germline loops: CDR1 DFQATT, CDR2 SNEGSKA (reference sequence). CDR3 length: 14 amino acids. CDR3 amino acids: CSAREGAANYGYTF. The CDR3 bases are TGCAGTGCTAGAGAGGGGGCAGCTAACTATGGCTACACCTTC.

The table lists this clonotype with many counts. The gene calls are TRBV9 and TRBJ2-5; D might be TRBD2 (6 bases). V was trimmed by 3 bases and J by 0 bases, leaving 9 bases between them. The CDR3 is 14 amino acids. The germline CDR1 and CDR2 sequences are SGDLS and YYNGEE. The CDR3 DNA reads TGTGCCAGCAGCGGGGGACTCGACCAAGAGACCCAGTACTTC. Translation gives CASSGGLDQETQYF.

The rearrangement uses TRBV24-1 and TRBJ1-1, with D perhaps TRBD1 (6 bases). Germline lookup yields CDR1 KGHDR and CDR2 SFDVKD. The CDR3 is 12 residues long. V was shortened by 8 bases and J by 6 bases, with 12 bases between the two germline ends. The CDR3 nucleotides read TGTGCCACCACAGGGGACGGAGCTGAAGCTTTCTTT. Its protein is CATTGDGAEAFF.

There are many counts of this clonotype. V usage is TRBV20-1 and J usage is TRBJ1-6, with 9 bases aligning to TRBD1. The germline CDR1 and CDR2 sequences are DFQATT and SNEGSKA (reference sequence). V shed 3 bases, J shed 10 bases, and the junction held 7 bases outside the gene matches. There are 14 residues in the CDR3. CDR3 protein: CSASRDREGSPLHF. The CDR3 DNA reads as TGCAGTGCTAGTCGGGACAGGGAAGGGTCACCCCTCCACTTT.

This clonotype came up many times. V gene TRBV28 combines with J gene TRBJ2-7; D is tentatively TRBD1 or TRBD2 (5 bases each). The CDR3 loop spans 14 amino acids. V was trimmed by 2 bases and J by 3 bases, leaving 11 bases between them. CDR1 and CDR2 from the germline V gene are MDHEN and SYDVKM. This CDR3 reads CASSLPGRYYEQYF. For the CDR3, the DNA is TGTGCCAGCAGTTTACCGGGACGGTACTACGAGCAGTACTTC.

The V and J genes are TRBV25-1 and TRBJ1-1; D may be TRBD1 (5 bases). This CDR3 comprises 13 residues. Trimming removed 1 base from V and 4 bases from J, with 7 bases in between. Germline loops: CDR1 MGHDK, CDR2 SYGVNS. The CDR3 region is CASSELGGTEAFF. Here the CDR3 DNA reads TGTGCCAGCAGTGAATTGGGGGGCACTGAAGCTTTCTTT. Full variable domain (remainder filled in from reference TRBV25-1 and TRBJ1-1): EADIYQTPRYLVIGTGKKITLECSQTMGHDKMYWYQQDPGMELHLIHYSYGVNSTEKGDLSSESTVSRIRTEHFPLTLESARPSHTSQYLCASSELGGTEAFFGQGTRLTVV.

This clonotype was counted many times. The CDR3 DNA reads TGTGCCAGCAGCTTCCGGGCCCCCAACAATGAGCAGTTCTTC. This encodes CASSFRAPNNEQFF. This chain uses TRBV7-6 with TRBJ2-1; unclear D gene. Germline V gene sequence: CDR1 SGHVS, CDR2 FNYEAQ. V lost 3 bases, J lost 5 bases, and 11 bases lay in between. The CDR3 has 14 amino acids.

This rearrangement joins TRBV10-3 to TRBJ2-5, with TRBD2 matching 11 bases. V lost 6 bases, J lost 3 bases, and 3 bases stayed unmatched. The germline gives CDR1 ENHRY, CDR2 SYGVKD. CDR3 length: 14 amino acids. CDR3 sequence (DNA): TGTGCCATCAGGGGGGGACTAGCGGAAGAGACCCAGTACTTC. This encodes CAIRGGLAEETQYF.

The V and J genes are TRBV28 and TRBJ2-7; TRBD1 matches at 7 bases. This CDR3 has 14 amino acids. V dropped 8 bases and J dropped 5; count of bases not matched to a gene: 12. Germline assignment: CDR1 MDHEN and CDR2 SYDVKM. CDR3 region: CASLTPGGRNEQYF. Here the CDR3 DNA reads TGTGCCAGCTTAACCCCAGGGGGAAGGAACGAGCAGTACTTC.

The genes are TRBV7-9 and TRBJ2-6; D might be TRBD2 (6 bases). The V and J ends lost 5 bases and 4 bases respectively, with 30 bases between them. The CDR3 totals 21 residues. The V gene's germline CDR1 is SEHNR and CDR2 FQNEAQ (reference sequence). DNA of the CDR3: TGTGCCAGCAGCGCGACCTTACTAGGTCGGGGGTCACTGGGCGGGGCCAACGTCCTGACTTTC. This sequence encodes CASSATLLGRGSLGGANVLTF.

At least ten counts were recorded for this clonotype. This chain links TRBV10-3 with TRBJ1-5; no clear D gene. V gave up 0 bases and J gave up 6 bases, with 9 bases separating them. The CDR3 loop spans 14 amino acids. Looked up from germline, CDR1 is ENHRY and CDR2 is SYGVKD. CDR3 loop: CAISESASRQPQHF. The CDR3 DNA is TGTGCCATCAGTGAGTCGGCCAGCCGTCAGCCCCAGCATTTT.

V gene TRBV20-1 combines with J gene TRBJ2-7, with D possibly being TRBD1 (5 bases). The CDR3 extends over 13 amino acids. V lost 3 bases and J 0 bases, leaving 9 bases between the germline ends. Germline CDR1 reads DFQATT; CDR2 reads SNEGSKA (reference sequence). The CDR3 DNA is TGCAGTGCTAGGGCCAGGGTCTCCTACGAGCAGTACTTC. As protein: CSARARVSYEQYF.

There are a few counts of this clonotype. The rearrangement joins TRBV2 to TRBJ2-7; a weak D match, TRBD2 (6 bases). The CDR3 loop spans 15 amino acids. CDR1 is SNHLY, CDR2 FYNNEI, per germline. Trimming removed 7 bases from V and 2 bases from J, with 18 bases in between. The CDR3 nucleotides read TGTGCCAGCAACCCCTACGGGGGAATTCCCTACGAGCAGTACTTC. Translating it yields CASNPYGGIPYEQYF.

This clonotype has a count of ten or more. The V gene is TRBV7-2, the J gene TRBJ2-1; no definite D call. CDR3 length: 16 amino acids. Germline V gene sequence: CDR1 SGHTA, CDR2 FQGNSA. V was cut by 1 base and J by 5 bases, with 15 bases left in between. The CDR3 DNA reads TGTGCCAGCAGCTTAGTGGCCATTGGGCTTAACAATGAGCAGTTCTTC. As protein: CASSLVAIGLNNEQFF.

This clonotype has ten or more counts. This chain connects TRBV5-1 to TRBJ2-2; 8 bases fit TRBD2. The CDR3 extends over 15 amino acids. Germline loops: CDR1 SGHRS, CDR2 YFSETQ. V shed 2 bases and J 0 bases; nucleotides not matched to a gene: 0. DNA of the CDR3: TGCGCCAGCAGCTTAGCGGGAGCGAACACCGGGGAGCTGTTTTTT. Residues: CASSLAGANTGELFF.